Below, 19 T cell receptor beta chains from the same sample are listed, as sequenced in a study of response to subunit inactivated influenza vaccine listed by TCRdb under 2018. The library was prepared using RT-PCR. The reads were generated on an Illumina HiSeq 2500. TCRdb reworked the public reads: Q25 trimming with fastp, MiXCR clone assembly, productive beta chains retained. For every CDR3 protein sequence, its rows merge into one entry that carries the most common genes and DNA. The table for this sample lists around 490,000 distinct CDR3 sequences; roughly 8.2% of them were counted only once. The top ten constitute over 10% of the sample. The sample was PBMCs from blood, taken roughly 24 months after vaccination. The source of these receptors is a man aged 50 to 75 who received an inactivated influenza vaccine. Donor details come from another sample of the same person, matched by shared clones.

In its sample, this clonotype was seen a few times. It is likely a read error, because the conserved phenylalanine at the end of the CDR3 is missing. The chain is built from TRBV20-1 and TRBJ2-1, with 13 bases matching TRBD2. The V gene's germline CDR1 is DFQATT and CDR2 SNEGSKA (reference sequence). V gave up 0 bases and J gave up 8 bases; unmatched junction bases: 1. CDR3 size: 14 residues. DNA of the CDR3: TGCAGTGCTAGAGATGGGACTAGCGGGGATGAGCAGTTCTTG. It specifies CSARDGTSGDEQFL.

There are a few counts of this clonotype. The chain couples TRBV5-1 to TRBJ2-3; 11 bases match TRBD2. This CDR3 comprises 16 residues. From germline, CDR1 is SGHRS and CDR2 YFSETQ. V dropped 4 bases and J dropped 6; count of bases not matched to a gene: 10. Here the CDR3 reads CASSGPGLAAADTQYF. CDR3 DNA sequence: TGCGCCAGCAGCGGCCCGGGACTAGCGGCGGCGGATACGCAGTATTTT.

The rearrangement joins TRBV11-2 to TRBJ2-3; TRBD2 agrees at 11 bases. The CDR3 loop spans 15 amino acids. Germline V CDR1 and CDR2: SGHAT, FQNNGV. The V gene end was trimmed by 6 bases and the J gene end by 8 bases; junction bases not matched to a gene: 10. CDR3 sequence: CASRPLAGGPRTQYF. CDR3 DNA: TGTGCCAGCAGGCCCTTAGCGGGGGGGCCTCGTACGCAGTATTTT.

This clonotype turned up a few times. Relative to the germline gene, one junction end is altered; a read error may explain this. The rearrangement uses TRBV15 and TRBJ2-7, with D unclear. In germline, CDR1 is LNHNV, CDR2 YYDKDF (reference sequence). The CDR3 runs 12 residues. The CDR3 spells CATSRDGRALDF. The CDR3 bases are TGTGCCACCAGCAGAGATGGAAGGGCTTTGGACTTC. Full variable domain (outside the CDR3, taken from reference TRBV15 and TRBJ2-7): DAMVIQNPRYQVTQFGKPVTLSCSQTLNHNVMYWYQQKSSQAPKLLFHYYDKDFNNEADTPDNFQSRRPNTSFCFLDIRSPGLGDTAMYLCATSRDGRALDFGPGTRLTVT.

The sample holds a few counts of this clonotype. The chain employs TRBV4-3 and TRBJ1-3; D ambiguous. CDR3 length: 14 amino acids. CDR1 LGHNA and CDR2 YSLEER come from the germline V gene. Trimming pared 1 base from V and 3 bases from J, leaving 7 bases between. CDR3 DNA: TGCGCCAGCAGCCAAGCGGCGGGTGGAAACACCATATATTTT. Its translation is CASSQAAGGNTIYF.

The CDR3 region is CSARGTGAFYEQYF. The CDR3 DNA follows: TGCAGTGCTAGAGGCACAGGGGCATTCTACGAGCAGTACTTC. The V and J genes are TRBV20-1 and TRBJ2-7; TRBD1 agrees at 7 bases. The CDR3 length is 14 residues. Germline CDR1 DFQATT, CDR2 SNEGSKA (reference sequence). V was clipped by 1 base and J by 3 bases; unmatched bases: 6.

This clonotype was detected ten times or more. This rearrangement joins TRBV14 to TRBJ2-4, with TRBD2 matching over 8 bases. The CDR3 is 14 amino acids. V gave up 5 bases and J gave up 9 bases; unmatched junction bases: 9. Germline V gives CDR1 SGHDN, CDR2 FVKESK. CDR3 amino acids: CASSSQAGVGIQYF. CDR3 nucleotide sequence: TGTGCCAGCAGCTCACAAGCGGGAGTAGGCATTCAGTACTTC.

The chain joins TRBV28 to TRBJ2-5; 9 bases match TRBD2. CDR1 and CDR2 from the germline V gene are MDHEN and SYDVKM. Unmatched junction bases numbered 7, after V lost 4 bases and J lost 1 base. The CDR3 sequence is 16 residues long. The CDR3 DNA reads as TGTGCCAGCAGTTCCAGGACGCGGGAGGGCCAAGAGACCCAGTACTTC. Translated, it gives CASSSRTREGQETQYF.

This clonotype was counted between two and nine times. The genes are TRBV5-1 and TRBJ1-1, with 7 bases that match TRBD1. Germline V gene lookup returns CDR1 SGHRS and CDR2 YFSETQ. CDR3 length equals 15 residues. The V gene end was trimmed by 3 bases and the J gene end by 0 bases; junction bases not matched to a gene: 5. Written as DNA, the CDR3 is TGCGCCAGCAGCTCCCAGGGGGTTATGAACACTGAAGCTTTCTTT. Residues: CASSSQGVMNTEAFF.

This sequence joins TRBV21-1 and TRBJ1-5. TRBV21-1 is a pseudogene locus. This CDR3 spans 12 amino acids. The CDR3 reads CANKDFNQPQHF. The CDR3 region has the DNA TGTGCCAACAAGGACTTTAATCAGCCCCAGCATTTT.

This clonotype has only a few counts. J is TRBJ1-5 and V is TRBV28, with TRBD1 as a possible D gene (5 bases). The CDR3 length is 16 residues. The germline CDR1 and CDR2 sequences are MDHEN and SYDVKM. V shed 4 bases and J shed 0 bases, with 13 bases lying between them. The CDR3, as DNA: TGTGCCAGCAGTTCCTCCCGGGGGGTTAGCAATCAGCCCCAGCATTTT. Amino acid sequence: CASSSSRGVSNQPQHF.

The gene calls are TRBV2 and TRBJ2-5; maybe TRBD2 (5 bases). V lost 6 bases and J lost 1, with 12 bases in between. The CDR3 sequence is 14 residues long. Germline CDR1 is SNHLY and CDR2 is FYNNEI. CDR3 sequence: CASSQTRAQETQYF. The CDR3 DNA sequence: TGTGCCAGCAGCCAGACGAGGGCCCAAGAGACCCAGTACTTC.

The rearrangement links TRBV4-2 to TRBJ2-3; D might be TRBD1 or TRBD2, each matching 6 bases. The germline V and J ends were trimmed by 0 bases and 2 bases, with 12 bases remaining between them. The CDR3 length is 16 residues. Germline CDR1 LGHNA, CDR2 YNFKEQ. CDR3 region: CASSQDFRGLTDTQYF. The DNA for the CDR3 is TGTGCCAGCAGCCAAGATTTTCGGGGGCTCACAGATACGCAGTATTTT.

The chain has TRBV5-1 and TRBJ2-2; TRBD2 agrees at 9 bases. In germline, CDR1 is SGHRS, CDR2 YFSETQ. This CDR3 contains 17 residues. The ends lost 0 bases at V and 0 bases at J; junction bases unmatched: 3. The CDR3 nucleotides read TGCGCCAGCAGCTTGGGTAGCGGGGGAGCGAACACCGGGGAGCTGTTTTTT. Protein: CASSLGSGGANTGELFF.

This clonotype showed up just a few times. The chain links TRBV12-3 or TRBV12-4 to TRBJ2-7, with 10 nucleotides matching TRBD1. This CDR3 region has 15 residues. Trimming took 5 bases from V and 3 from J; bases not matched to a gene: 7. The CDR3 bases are TGTGCCAGCAGTCCAGGACAGGGGGGGTTCTACGAGCAGTACTTC. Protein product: CASSPGQGGFYEQYF.

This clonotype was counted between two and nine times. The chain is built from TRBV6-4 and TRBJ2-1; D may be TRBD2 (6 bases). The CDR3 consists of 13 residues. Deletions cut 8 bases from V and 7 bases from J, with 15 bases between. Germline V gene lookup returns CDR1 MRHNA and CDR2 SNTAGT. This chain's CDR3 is CASGGAAGNEQFF. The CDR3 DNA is TGTGCCAGCGGAGGGGCCGCGGGGAATGAGCAGTTCTTC.

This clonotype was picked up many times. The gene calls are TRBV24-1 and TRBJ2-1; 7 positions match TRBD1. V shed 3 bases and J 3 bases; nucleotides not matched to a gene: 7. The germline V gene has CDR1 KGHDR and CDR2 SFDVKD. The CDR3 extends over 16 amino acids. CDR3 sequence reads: CATSDVGAGGYNEQFF. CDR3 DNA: TGTGCCACCAGTGATGTCGGTGCAGGGGGCTACAATGAGCAGTTCTTC.

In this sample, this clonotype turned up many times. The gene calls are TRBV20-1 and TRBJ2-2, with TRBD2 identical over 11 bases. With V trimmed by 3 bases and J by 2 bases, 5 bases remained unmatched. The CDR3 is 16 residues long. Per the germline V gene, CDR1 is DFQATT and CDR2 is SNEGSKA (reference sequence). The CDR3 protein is CSASQGLAANTGELFF. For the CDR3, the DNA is TGCAGTGCTAGTCAGGGACTAGCGGCCAACACCGGGGAGCTGTTTTTT.

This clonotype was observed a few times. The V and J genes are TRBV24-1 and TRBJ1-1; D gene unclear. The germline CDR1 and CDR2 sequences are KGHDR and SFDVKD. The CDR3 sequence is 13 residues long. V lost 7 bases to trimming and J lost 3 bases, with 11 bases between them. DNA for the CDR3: TGTGCCACCAGCGTACGTGGGGACACTGAAGCTTTCTTT. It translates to CATSVRGDTEAFF.